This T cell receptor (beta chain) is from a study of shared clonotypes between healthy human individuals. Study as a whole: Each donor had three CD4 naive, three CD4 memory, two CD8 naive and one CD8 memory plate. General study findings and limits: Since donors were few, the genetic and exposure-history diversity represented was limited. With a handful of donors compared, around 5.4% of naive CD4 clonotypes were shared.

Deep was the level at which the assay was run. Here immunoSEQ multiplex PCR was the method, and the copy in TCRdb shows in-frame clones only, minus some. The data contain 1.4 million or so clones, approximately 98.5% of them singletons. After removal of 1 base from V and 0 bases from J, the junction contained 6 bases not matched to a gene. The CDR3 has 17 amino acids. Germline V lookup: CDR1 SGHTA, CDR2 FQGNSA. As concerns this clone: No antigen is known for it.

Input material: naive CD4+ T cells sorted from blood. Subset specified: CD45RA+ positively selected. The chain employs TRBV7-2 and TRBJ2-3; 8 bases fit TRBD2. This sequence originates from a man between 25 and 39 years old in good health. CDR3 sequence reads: CASSLGSGSQSTDTQYF. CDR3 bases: TGTGCCAGCAGCTTAGGGAGCGGGAGTCAAAGCACAGATACGCAGTATTTT.